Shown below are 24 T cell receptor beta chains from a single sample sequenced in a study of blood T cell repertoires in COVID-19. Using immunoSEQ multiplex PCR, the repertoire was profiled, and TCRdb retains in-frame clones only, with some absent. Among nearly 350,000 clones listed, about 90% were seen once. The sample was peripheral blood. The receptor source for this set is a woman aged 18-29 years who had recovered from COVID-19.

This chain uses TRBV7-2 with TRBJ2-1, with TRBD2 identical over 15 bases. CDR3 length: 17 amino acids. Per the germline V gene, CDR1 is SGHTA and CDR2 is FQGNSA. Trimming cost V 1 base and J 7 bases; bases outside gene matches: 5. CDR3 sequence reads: CASSLGGTSGRRNEQFF. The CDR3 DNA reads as TGTGCCAGCAGCTTAGGTGGGACTAGCGGGAGGAGGAATGAGCAGTTCTTC.

The CDR3 sequence: CASSYEGMADTQYF. CDR3 nucleotides: TGTGCCAGCAGTTACGAGGGAATGGCAGATACGCAGTATTTT. The chain links TRBV6-2 or TRBV6-3 to TRBJ2-3, with TRBD2 as a possible D gene (5 bases). The CDR3 runs 14 residues. Germline V gene data show CDR1 as MNHEY and CDR2 as SVGEGT. V was clipped by 2 bases and J by 4 bases, with 10 bases between them.

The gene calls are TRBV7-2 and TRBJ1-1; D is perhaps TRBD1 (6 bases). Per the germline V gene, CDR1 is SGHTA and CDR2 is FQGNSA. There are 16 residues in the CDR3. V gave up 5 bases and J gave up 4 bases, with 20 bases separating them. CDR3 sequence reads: CASSPQGARGLTEAFF. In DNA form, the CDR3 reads TGTGCCAGCAGCCCCCAGGGCGCCAGGGGTCTCACTGAAGCTTTCTTT.

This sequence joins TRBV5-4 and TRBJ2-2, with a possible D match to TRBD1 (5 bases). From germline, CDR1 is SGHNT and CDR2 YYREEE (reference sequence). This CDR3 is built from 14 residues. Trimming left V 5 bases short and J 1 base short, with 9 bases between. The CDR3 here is CASRQTGNTGELFF. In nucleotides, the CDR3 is TGTGCCAGCAGACAAACAGGGAACACCGGGGAGCTGTTTTTT.

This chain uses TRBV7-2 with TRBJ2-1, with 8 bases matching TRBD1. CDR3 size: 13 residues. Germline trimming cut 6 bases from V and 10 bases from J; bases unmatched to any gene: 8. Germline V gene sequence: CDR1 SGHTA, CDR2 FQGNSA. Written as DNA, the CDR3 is TGTGCCAGCAGTCCAGCAGGGGGCCGGGAGCAGTTCTTC. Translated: CASSPAGGREQFF.

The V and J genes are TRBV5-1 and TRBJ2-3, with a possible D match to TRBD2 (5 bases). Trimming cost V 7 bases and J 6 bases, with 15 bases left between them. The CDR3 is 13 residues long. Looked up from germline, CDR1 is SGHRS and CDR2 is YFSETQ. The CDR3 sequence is CASGLPGEDTQYF. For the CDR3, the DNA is TGCGCCAGCGGCCTACCTGGGGAGGATACGCAGTATTTT.

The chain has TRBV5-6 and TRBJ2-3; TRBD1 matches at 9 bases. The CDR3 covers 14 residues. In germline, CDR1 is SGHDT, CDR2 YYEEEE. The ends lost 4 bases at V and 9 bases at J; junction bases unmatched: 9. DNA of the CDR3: TGTGCCAGCAGCCCCCGACCCGACAGGGGGACGCAGTATTTT. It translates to CASSPRPDRGTQYF. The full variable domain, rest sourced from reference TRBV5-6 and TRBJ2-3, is DAGVTQSPTHLIKTRGQQVTLRCSPKSGHDTVSWYQQALGQGPQFIFQYYEEEERQRGNFPDRFSGHQFPNYSSELNVNALLLGDSALYLCASSPRPDRGTQYFGPGTRLTVL.

CDR3 in amino acids: CASSVGTSGRPYNEQFF. As DNA, the CDR3 is TGTGCCAGCAGCGTCGGGACTAGCGGGAGACCCTACAATGAGCAGTTCTTC. V is TRBV9 and J is TRBJ2-1, with 14 positions matching TRBD2. The length of the CDR3 is 17 residues. Trimming at V came to 2 bases and at J to 2 bases, leaving 3 bases not matched to a gene. Looked up from germline, CDR1 is SGDLS and CDR2 is YYNGEE.

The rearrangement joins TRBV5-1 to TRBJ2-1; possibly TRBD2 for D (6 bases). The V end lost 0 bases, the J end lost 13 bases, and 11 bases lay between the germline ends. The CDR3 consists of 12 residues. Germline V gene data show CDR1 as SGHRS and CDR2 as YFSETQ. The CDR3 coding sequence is TGCGCCAGCAGCTTGGACCTGGAGGGTCAGTTCTTC. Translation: CASSLDLEGQFF.

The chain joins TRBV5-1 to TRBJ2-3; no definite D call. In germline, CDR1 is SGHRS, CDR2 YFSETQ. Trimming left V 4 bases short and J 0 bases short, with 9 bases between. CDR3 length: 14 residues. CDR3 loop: CASSRGRSTDTQYF. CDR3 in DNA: TGCGCCAGCAGCCGCGGCCGTAGCACAGATACGCAGTATTTT.

This CDR3 reads CAWSVQGAGEKLFF. The CDR3 DNA follows: TGTGCCTGGAGTGTACAAGGGGCCGGTGAAAAACTGTTTTTT. The chain is built from TRBV30 and TRBJ1-4, with a possible D match to TRBD1 (5 bases). Germline CDR1 reads GTSNPN; CDR2 reads SVGIG (reference sequence). V was clipped by 0 bases and J by 7 bases, with 12 bases between them. The length of the CDR3 is 14 residues.

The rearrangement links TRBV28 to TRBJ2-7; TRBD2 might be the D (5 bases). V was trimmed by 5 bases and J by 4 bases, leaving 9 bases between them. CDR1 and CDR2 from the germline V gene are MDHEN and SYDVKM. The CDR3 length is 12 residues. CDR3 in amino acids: CASSKRVYEQYV. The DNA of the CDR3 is TGTGCCAGCAGTAAGAGGGTTTACGAGCAGTACGTC.

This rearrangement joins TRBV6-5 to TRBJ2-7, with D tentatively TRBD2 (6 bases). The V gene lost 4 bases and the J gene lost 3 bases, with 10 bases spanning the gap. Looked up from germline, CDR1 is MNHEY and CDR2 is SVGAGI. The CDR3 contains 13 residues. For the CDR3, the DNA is TGTGCCAGCAGTTTTCGGGGAGGCTACGAGCAGTACGTC. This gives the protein CASSFRGGYEQYV.

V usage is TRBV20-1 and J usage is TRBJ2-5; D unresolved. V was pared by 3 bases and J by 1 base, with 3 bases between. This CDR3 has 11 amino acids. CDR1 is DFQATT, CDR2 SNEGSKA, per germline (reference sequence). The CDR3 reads CSASVQETQYF. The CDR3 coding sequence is TGCAGTGCTAGCGTCCAAGAGACCCAGTACTTC.

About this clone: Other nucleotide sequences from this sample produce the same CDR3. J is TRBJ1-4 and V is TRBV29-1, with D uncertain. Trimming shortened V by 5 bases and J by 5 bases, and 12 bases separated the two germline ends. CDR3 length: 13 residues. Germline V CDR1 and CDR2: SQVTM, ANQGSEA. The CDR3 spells CSVRRGTNEKLFF. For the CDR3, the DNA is TGCAGCGTTCGGCGAGGAACAAATGAAAAACTGTTTTTT. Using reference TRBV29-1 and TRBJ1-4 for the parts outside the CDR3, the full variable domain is SAVISQKPSRDICQRGTSLTIQCQVDSQVTMMFWYRQQPGQSLTLIATANQGSEATYESGFVIDKFPISRPNLTFSTLTVSNMSPEDSSIYLCSVRRGTNEKLFFGSGTQLSVL.

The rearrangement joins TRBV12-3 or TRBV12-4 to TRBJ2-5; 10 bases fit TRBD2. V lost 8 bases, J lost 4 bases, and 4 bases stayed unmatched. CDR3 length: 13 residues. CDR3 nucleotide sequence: TGTGCCAGCGGAAGACTAGCGGGAGAGACCCAGTACTTC. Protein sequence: CASGRLAGETQYF.

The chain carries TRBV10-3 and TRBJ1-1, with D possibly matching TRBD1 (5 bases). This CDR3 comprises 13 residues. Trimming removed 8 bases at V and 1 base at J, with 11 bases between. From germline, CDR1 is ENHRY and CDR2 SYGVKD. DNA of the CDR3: TGTGCCATCGGCGACAGTAGGAACACTGAAGCTTTCTTT. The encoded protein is CAIGDSRNTEAFF.

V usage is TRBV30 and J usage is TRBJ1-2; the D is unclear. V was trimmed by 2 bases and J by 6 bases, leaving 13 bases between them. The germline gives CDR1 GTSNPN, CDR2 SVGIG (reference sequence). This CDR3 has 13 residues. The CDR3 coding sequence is TGTGCCTGGAGTCCCGGGGTTTTGGATGGCTACACCTTC. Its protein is CAWSPGVLDGYTF.

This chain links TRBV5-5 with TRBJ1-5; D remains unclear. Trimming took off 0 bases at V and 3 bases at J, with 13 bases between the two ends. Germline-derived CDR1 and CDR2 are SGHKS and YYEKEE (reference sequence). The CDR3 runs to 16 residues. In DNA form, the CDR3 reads TGTGCCAGCAGCTTGGATTTGGGCAGAATCAATCAGCCCCAGCATTTT. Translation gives CASSLDLGRINQPQHF.

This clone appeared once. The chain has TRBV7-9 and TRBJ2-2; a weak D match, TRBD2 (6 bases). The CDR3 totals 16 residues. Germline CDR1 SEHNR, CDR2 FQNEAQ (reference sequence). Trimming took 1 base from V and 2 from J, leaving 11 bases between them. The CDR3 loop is CASSLVGGRNTGELFF. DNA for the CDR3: TGTGCCAGCAGCTTAGTTGGAGGGAGAAACACCGGGGAGCTGTTTTTT.

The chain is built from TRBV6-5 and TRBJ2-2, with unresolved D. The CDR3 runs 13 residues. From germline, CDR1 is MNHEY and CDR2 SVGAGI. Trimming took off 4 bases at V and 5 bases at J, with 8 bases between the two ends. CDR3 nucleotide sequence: TGTGCCAGCAGTTCCACGGGTACCGGGGAGCTGTTTTTT. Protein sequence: CASSSTGTGELFF.

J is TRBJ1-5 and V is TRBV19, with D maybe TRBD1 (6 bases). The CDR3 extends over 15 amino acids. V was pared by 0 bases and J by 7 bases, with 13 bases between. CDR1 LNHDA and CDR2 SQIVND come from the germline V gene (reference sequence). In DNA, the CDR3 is TGTGCCAGTAGTATAGAAGCAGGGGCAGGGCAGCCCCAGCATTTT. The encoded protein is CASSIEAGAGQPQHF.

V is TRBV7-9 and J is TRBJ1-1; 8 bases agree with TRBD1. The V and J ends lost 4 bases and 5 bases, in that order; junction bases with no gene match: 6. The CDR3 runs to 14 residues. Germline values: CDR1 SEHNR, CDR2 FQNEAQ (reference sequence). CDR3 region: CASSYPDRETEAFF. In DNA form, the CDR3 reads TGTGCCAGCAGCTACCCGGACAGGGAAACTGAAGCTTTCTTT.

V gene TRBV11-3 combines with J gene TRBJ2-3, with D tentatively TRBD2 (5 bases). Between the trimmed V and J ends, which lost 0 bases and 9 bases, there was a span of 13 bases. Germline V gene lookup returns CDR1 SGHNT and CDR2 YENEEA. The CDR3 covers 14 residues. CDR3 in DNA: TGTGCCAGCAGCTTAGATCCACTAGGAGAGACGCAGTATTTT. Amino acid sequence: CASSLDPLGETQYF.